The present T cell receptor beta chain was sequenced within a study of T cells in Graves' hyperthyroidism and ophthalmopathy. Study results and limitations: The blood repertoire included most of the expanded thyroid clonotypes above 0.001.

This clonotype showed up many times. Its antigen remains unknown. V dropped 0 bases and J dropped 7 bases, with 10 bases sitting between them. The CDR3 covers 15 residues. Germline-derived CDR1 and CDR2 are MNHNY and SVGAGI (reference sequence). Amplification of TCR beta CDR3 regions used RNA as the template. With the HTBI primer set, the TCR CDR3 went through a first round of RT-PCR. TCRdb re-analysed the multiplex PCR reads in MiXCR, keeping a single row per CDR3 protein. The table includes around 480,000 distinct CDR3 sequences, 13% to 15% detected once. The sample comprised blood. V is TRBV6-6 and J is TRBJ1-6, with no clear D. The clonotype comes from a woman in her late teens or twenties with Graves' hyperthyroidism. CDR3 in amino acids: CASSYSFPQNSPLHF. The CDR3 nucleotides read TGTGCCAGCAGTTACTCTTTCCCACAGAATTCACCCCTCCACTTT.